The clone carrying this T cell receptor beta chain came up many times. This record belongs to a study of early T cells in non-severe SARS-CoV-2 infection. Individual cDNA molecules received unique molecular identifiers during library preparation. TCRdb re-derived calls from the 5' RACE reads in MiXCR, one entry per CDR3 protein. The sample records about 61,000 distinct CDR3 sequences, about 10% being singletons. V was pared by 1 base and J by 5 bases, with 5 bases between. Germline V gene data show CDR1 as SNHLY and CDR2 as FYNNEI. This CDR3 contains 13 residues. This sequence joins TRBV2 and TRBJ2-2, with D uncertain. The source material was whole blood. The source of this sequence is an adult who was a healthcare worker with PCR-confirmed SARS-CoV-2 infection or an uninfected control (not recorded which). DNA for the CDR3: TGTGCCAGCAGTGAAGTTGTGACCGGGGAGCTGTTTTTT. This gives the protein CASSEVVTGELFF.